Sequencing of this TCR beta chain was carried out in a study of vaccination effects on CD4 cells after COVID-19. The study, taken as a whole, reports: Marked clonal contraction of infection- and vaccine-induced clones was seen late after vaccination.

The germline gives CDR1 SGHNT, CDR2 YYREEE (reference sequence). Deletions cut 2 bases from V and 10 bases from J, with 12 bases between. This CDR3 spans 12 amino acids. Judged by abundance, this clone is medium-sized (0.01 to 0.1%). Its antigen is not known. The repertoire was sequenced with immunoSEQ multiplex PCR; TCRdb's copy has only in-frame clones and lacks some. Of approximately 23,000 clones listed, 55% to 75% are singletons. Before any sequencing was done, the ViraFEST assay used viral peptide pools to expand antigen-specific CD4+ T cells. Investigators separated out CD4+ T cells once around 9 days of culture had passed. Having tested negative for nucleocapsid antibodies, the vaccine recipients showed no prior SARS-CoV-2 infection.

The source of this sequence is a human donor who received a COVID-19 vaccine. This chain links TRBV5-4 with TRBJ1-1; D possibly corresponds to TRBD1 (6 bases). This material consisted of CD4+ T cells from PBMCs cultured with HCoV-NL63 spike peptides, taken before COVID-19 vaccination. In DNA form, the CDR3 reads TGTGCCAGCAGCTTACAGGGAAGGGCAGCTTTCTTT. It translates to CASSLQGRAAFF.